The rows below give T cell receptor beta chains drawn from one sample of a study of T cell repertoires in cytomegalovirus infection. TCRdb re-derived calls from the reads in MiXCR, one entry per CDR3 protein. The table has about 900,000 distinct CDR3 sequences, about a third seen once. Antigens for these TCRs are unknown. This sample comprised cultured CD8+ T cells from PBMCs, obtained from culture after CMV antigen stimulation. The origin of the receptors is a human donor in good health (CMV status not recorded). Some clones in this sample may be carry-over from other donors' samples. CDR3s include the opening cysteine and the closing phenylalanine or tryptophan. D genes are given only for firm matches. Part of the rows lack a size; the others show once, few, many or a class for expanded clones.

J gene	D gene	clone size	V gene	CDR3 DNA	CDR3 protein
TRBJ2-7	TRBD2	NA	TRBV7-6	TGTGTCAGCGGCCCTAGCGGGGGTTACGAGCAGTACTTC	CVSGPSGGYEQYF
TRBJ2-7	NA	few	TRBV7-2	TGTGCCAGCAGCTTAAGGTTTTACGAGCAGTACTTC	CASSLRFYEQYF
TRBJ2-2	TRBD1	NA	TRBV7-9	TGTGCCAGCAGCCCCAGACAGGGTCACACCGGGGAGCTGTTTTTT	CASSPRQGHTGELFF
TRBJ2-1	NA	NA	TRBV7-6	TGTGCCAGCACTCGCCCCTTAGAGGGGGATGAGCAGTTCTTC	CASTRPLEGDEQFF
TRBJ2-7	NA	few	TRBV20-1	TGCAGTGCTAGAGAAAGGGGTACAACCGAGCAGTACTTC	CSARERGTTEQYF
TRBJ1-5	NA	NA	TRBV9	TGTGCCAGCAGCAAGGCAGGGGTTGGTCAGCCCCAGCATTTT	CASSKAGVGQPQHF
TRBJ1-3	NA	NA	TRBV10-3	TGTGCCATCCGGGAGACTGGAAACACCATATATTTT	CAIRETGNTIYF
TRBJ1-1	TRBD1	NA	TRBV18	TGTGCCAGCTCACGGAGGCCGCGGACAGGGGCCGTTAACACTGAAGCTTTCTTT	CASSRRPRTGAVNTEAFF
TRBJ2-1	NA	NA	TRBV19	TGTGCCAGTAGTCCCCACATTTGGAACAGAGGGTCCTACAATGAGCAGTTCTTC	CASSPHIWNRGSYNEQFF
TRBJ1-1	NA	few	TRBV10-3	TGTGCCATCAGTGACACCGGACGAGCTTTCTTT	CAISDTGRAFF
TRBJ2-5	TRBD2	NA	TRBV27	TGTGCCAGCGCTCTCTATAGCGGGGGGGCCCGAGAGACCCAGTACTTC	CASALYSGGARETQYF
TRBJ2-2	TRBD1	NA	TRBV14	TGTGCCAGCAGCCAACCAGGGGGCGCGAACACCGGGGAGCTGTTTTTT	CASSQPGGANTGELFF
TRBJ2-1	NA	NA	TRBV12-3/TRBV12-4	TGTGCCAACAGTTTGGGGGTGACCAGGAATAATGAGCAGTTCTTC	CANSLGVTRNNEQFF
TRBJ1-4	NA	many	TRBV7-8	TGTGCCAGCAGCTTATGGGGGATAACTAATGAAAAACTGTTTTTT	CASSLWGITNEKLFF
TRBJ2-7	NA	NA	TRBV27	TGTGCCAGCAGTATGGGAACCCGATCCTACGAGCAGTACTTC	CASSMGTRSYEQYF
TRBJ2-1	TRBD2	NA	TRBV12-3/TRBV12-4	TGTGCCAGCAGTGACTCGACTAGCACTGAGCAGTTCTTC	CASSDSTSTEQFF
TRBJ1-4	NA	few	TRBV7-4	TGTGCCAGCAGCTTCCGACAGGAAAAACTGTTTTTT	CASSFRQEKLFF
TRBJ2-3	NA	NA	TRBV10-2	TGCGCCAGCAGTGATCCCCGGGATACGCAGTATTTT	CASSDPRDTQYF
TRBJ1-2	NA	NA	TRBV20-1	TGCAGTGCTAGAGATCGCGACCAGCTCTTAAGTAACTATGGCTACACCTTC	CSARDRDQLLSNYGYTF
TRBJ1-1	TRBD1	NA	TRBV5-1	TGCGCCAGCAGCGGGGGACAGGGGGCGGTTGAAGCTTTCTTT	CASSGGQGAVEAFF
TRBJ2-2	TRBD1	few	TRBV2	TGTGCCAGCAGTGACCCCCAAGACAGGGGGGCTACCGGGGAGCTGTTTTTT	CASSDPQDRGATGELFF
TRBJ2-2	NA	NA	TRBV7-9	TGTGCCAGCAGCCACACAGGGGACTACACCGGGGAGCTGTTTTTT	CASSHTGDYTGELFF
TRBJ2-5	TRBD1	NA	TRBV20-1	TGCAGTGCTAGAGACTACAGGGGAATGGAGACCCAGTACTTC	CSARDYRGMETQYF
TRBJ2-2	NA	few	TRBV7-7	TGTGCTAGCAGGAAGGACACCGGGGAGCTGTTTTTT	CASRKDTGELFF
TRBJ2-1	NA	many	TRBV6-1	TGTGCCAGCGTTGGAGGGGCGCTCAATGAGCAGTTCTTC	CASVGGALNEQFF
TRBJ2-6	NA	NA	TRBV6-2/TRBV6-3	TGTGCCAGCAAACAGGGTATCGGGGCCAACGTCCTGACTTTC	CASKQGIGANVLTF
TRBJ1-1	NA	NA	TRBV12-3/TRBV12-4	TGTGCCAGCAGTAACCCCCCCAGGGTAGTGAACACTGAAGCTTTCTTT	CASSNPPRVVNTEAFF
TRBJ1-1	NA	NA	TRBV19	TGTGCCAGTGGAAGGACAGAAATGAACACTGAAGCTTTCTTT	CASGRTEMNTEAFF
TRBJ2-1	TRBD2	few	TRBV4-1	TGCGCCAGCAGCCAAAATCCGTCCCAACCGGGACTAGCGGGCGACAATGAGCAGTTCTTC	CASSQNPSQPGLAGDNEQFF
TRBJ1-4	NA	NA	TRBV7-9	TGTGCCAGCAGGCACGGTGAAAAACTGTTTTTT	CASRHGEKLFF
TRBJ1-1	TRBD1	NA	TRBV19	TGTGCCAGTAAAGCCCGGGGGACAGGGACGGACACTGAAGCTTTCTTT	CASKARGTGTDTEAFF
TRBJ1-4	NA	NA	TRBV7-9	TGTGCCAGCAGCCCCTGGGGGAGAGATGAAAAACTGTTTTTT	CASSPWGRDEKLFF
TRBJ2-1	TRBD2	few	TRBV4-2	TGTGCCAGCAGCCGGCTGACTAGCGGGGAACACAATGAGCAGTTCTTC	CASSRLTSGEHNEQFF
TRBJ2-5	NA	many	TRBV7-8	TGTGCCAGCAGCTTACCGGCGGTCCAAGAGACCCAGTACTTC	CASSLPAVQETQYF
TRBJ1-4	NA	many	TRBV19	TGTGCCAGTATGAGACGGGCCTTTGCAACTAATGAAAAACTGTTTTTT	CASMRRAFATNEKLFF
TRBJ1-5	NA	NA	TRBV2	TGTGCCAGCAGTGAAGGCCAACGTAGACCCCAGCATTTT	CASSEGQRRPQHF
TRBJ2-3	NA	NA	TRBV12-3/TRBV12-4	TGTGCCAGCAGTTTCTACATCGTGGGCCATAGCACAGATACGCAGTATTTT	CASSFYIVGHSTDTQYF
TRBJ2-1	NA	NA	TRBV4-3	TGCGCCAGCAGCCAAGATCTCCAGGGCCTGAGGTCCTACAATAAGCAGTTCTTC	CASSQDLQGLRSYNKQFF
TRBJ1-4	NA	NA	TRBV27	TGTGCCAGCACCTACTCCGGGGGTGAAAAACTGTTTTTT	CASTYSGGEKLFF
TRBJ2-2	TRBD2	many	TRBV7-8	TGTGCCAGCAGCTTCTGGACTAGCTACACCGGGGAGCTGTTTTTT	CASSFWTSYTGELFF
TRBJ1-1	NA	NA	TRBV6-2/TRBV6-3	TGTGCCAGCGTGGCATACCACACTGAAGCTTTCTTT	CASVAYHTEAFF
TRBJ1-2	TRBD1	NA	TRBV6-6	TGTGCCAGCAGCTCACAGGGGGTAGATGGCTACACCTTC	CASSSQGVDGYTF
TRBJ1-2	TRBD1	NA	TRBV28	TGTGCCAGCAGTTTATGGCGAGGGACAGGGGATCGGTATGGCTACACCTTC	CASSLWRGTGDRYGYTF
TRBJ2-3	NA	NA	TRBV6-1	TGTGCCAGCAGTGAGGATTTCACAGATACGCAGTATTTT	CASSEDFTDTQYF
TRBJ2-4	TRBD2	NA	TRBV6-2/TRBV6-3	TGTGCCAGCAGTTACGATGATCTAGCGGGGGCCAACCAGTTC	CASSYDDLAGANQF
TRBJ1-2	NA	few	TRBV2	TGTGCCAACCTGGCTTCTAACTATGGCTACACCTTC	CANLASNYGYTF
TRBJ2-3	TRBD2	NA	TRBV2	TGTGCCAGCAGTGGTGAAGCGGGGAGCACAGATACGCAGTATTTT	CASSGEAGSTDTQYF
TRBJ2-7	NA	NA	TRBV7-4	TGTGCCAGCAACCTAAACCTCCGGGGGTCCCACGAGCAGTACTTC	CASNLNLRGSHEQYF
TRBJ1-1	TRBD1	NA	TRBV20-1	TGCAGTCCACATGACAGGGGGAGCACTGAAGCTTTCTTT	CSPHDRGSTEAFF
TRBJ1-1	NA	NA	TRBV4-3	TGCGCCAGCAGCCAAGATCTGGGGCCATGGACTGAAGCTTTCTTT	CASSQDLGPWTEAFF